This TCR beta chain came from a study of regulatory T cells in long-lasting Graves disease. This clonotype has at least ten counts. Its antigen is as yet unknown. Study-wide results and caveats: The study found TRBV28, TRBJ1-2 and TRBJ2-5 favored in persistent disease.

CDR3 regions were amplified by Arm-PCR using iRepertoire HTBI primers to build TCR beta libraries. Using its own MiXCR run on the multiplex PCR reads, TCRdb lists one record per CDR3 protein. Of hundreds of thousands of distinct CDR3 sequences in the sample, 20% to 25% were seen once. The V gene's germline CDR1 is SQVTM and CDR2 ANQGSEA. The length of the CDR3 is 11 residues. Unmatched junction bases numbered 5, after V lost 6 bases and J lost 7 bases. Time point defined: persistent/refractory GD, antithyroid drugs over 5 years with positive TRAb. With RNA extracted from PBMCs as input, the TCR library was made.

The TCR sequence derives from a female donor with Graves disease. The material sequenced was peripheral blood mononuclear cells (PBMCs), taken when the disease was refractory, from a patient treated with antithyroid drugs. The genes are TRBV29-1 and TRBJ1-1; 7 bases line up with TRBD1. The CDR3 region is CSVDRAGEAFF. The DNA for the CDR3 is TGCAGCGTAGACAGGGCGGGTGAAGCTTTCTTT.